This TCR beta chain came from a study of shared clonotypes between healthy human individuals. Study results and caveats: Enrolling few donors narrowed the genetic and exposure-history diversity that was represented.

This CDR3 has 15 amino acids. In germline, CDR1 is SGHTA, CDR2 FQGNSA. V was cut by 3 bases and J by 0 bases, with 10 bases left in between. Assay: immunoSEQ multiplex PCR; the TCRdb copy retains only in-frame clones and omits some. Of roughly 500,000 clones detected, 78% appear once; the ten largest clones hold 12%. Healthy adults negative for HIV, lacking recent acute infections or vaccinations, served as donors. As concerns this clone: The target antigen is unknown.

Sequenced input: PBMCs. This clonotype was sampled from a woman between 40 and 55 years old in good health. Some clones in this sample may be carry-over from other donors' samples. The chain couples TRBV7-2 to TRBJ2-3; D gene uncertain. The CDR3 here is CASSFDGQSTDTQYF. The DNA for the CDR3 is TGTGCCAGCAGCTTTGACGGCCAGAGCACAGATACGCAGTATTTT.